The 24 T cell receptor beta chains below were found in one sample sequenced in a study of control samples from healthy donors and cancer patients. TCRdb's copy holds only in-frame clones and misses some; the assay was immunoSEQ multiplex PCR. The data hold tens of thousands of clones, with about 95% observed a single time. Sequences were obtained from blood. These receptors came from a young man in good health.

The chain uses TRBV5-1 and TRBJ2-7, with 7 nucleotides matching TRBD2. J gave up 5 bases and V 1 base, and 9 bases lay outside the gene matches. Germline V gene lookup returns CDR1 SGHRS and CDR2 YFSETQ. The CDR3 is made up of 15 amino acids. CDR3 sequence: CASSLREGVRNEQYF. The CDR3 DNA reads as TGCGCCAGCAGCTTGAGGGAGGGTGTAAGAAACGAGCAGTACTTC.

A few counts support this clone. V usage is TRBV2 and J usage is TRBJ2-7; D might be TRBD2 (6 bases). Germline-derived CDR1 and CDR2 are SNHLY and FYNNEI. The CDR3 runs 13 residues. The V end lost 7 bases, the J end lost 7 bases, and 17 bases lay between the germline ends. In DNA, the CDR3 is TGTGCCAGCATGGAGGGAGGACTGGGTGAGCAGTACTTC. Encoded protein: CASMEGGLGEQYF.

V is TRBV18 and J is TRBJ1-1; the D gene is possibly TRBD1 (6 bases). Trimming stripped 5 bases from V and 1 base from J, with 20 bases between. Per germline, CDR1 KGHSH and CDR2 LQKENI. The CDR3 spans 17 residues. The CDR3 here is CASSKTTGPRGNTEAFF. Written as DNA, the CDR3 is TGTGCCAGCTCAAAAACGACAGGTCCGCGGGGGAACACTGAAGCTTTCTTT.

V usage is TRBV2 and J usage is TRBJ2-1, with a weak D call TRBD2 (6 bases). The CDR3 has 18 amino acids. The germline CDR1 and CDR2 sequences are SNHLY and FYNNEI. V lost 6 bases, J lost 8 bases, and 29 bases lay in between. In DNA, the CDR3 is TGTGCCAGCAGCTACGTCGGACCGGGACTCCGGGTCAGGGATGAGCAGTTCTTC. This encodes CASSYVGPGLRVRDEQFF.

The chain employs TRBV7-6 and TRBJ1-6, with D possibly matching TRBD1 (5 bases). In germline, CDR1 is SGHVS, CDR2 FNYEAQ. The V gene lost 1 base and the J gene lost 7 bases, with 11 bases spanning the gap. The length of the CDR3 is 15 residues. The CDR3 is CASSLEAGSNSPLHF. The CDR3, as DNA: TGTGCCAGCAGCTTAGAAGCAGGGAGCAATTCACCCCTCCACTTT.

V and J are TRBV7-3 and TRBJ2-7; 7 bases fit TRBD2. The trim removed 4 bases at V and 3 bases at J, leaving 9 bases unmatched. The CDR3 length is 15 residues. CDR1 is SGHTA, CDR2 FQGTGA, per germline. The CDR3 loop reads CASSSQPGLHYEQYF. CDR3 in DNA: TGTGCCAGCAGCTCTCAACCGGGACTACACTACGAGCAGTACTTC.

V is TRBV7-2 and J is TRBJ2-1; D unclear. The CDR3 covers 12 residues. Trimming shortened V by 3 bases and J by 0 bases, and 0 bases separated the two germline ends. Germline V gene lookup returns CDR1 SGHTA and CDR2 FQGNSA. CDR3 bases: TGTGCCAGCAGCTTCTCCTACAATGAGCAGTTCTTC. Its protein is CASSFSYNEQFF.

The CDR3, as DNA: TGCGCCAGCAGCGTTGGACTAGCGGGAGTTAATGAGCAGTTCTTC. Residues: CASSVGLAGVNEQFF. The rearrangement uses TRBV5-1 and TRBJ2-1, with TRBD2 identical over 13 bases. The CDR3 extends over 15 amino acids. V shed 4 bases and J 7 bases; nucleotides not matched to a gene: 5. Germline lookup yields CDR1 SGHRS and CDR2 YFSETQ.

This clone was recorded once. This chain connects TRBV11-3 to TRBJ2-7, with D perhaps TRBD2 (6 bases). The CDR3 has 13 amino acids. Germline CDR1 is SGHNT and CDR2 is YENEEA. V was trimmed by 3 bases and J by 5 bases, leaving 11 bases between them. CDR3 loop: CASSLDYPHEQYF. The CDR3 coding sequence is TGTGCCAGCAGCTTGGACTATCCCCACGAGCAGTACTTC.

The CDR3 sequence is CASSSPGGQQGRGSSYEQYF. In DNA, the CDR3 is TGTGCCAGCAGTTCCCCCGGGGGCCAACAGGGGAGAGGATCCTCATACGAGCAGTACTTC. The gene calls are TRBV28 and TRBJ2-7; a weak D match, TRBD1 (7 bases). This CDR3 spans 20 amino acids. V lost 4 bases, J lost 4 bases, and 32 bases lay in between. Per the germline V gene, CDR1 is MDHEN and CDR2 is SYDVKM.

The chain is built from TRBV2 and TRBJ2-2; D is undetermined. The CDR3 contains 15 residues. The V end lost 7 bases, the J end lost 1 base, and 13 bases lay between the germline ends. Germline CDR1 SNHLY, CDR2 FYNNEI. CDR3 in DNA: TGTGCCAGCATTTCCCTCCCTCTGAACACCGGGGAGCTGTTTTTT. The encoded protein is CASISLPLNTGELFF.

CDR3 sequence (DNA): TGTGCCTGGAGCCTTACAGGGAATGGAATGAACACTGAAGCTTTCTTT. Its protein product is CAWSLTGNGMNTEAFF. The chain recombines TRBV30 with TRBJ1-1; D is perhaps TRBD1 (6 bases). V shed 3 bases and J shed 0 bases, with 17 bases lying between them. The length of the CDR3 is 16 residues. Germline assignment: CDR1 GTSNPN and CDR2 SVGIG (reference sequence). The full variable domain, completed using reference TRBV30 and TRBJ1-1, is SQTIHQWPATLVQPVGSPLSLECTVEGTSNPNLYWYRQAAGRGLQLLFYSVGIGQISSEVPQNLSASRPQDRQFILSSKKLLLSDSGFYLCAWSLTGNGMNTEAFFGQGTRLTVV.

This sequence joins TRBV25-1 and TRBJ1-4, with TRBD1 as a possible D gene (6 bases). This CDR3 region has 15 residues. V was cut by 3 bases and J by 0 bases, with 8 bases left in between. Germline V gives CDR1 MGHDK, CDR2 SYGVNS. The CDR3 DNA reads TGTGCCAGCAGTGAGACAGGCCCAACTAATGAAAAACTGTTTTTT. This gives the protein CASSETGPTNEKLFF.

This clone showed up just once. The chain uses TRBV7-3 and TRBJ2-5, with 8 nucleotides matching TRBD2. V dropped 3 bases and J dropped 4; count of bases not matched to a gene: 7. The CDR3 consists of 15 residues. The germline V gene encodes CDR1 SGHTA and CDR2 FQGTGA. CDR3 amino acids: CASSLLSGSGETQYF. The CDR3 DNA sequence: TGTGCCAGCAGCTTGTTAAGCGGGAGTGGAGAGACCCAGTACTTC. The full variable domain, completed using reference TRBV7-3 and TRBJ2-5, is GAGVSQTPSNKVTEKGKYVELRCDPISGHTALYWYRQSLGQGPEFLIYFQGTGAADDSGLPNDRFFAVRPEGSVSTLKIQRTERGDSAVYLCASSLLSGSGETQYFGPGTRLLVL.

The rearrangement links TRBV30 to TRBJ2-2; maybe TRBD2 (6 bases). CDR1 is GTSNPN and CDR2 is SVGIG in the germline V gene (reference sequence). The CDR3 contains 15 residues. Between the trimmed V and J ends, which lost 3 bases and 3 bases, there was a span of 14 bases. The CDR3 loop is CAWRSWGVDTGELFF. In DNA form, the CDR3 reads TGTGCCTGGAGGTCCTGGGGGGTGGACACCGGGGAGCTGTTTTTT.

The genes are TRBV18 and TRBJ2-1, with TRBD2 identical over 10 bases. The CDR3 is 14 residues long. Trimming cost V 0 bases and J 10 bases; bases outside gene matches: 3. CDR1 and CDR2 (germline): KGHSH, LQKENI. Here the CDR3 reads CASSPPAGGSEQFF. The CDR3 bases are TGTGCCAGCTCACCACCAGCGGGAGGGTCGGAGCAGTTCTTC.

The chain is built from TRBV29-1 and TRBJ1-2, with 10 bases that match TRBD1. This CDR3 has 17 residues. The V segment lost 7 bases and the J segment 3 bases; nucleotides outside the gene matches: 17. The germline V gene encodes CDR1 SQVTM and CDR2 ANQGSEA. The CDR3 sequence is CSAKPGGGTGAHYGYTF. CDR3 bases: TGCAGCGCCAAACCTGGCGGGGGGACAGGGGCCCACTATGGCTACACCTTC. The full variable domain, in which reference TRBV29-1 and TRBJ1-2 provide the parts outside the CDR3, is SAVISQKPSRDICQRGTSLTIQCQVDSQVTMMFWYRQQPGQSLTLIATANQGSEATYESGFVIDKFPISRPNLTFSTLTVSNMSPEDSSIYLCSAKPGGGTGAHYGYTFGSGTRLTVV.

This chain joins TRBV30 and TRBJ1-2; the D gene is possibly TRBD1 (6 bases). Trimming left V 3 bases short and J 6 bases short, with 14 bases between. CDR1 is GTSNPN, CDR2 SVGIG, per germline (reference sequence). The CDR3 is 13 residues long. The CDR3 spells CAWSPGAGDGYTF. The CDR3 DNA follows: TGTGCCTGGAGCCCAGGGGCAGGCGATGGCTACACCTTC. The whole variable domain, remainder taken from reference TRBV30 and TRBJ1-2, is SQTIHQWPATLVQPVGSPLSLECTVEGTSNPNLYWYRQAAGRGLQLLFYSVGIGQISSEVPQNLSASRPQDRQFILSSKKLLLSDSGFYLCAWSPGAGDGYTFGSGTRLTVV.

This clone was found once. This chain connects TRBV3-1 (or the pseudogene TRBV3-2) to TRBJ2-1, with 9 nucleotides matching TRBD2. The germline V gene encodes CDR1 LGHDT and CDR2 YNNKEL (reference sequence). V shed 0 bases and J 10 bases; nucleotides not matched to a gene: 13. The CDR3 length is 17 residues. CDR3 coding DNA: TGTGCCAGCAGCCAAGATCTCGTAGGCGGGGGGGCCGAGGAGCAGTTCTTC. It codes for CASSQDLVGGGAEEQFF.

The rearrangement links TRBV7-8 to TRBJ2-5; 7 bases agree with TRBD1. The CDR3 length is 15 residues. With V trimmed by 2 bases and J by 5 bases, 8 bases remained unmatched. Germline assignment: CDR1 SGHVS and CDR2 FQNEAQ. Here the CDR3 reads CASSLTTGPWETQYF. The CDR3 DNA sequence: TGTGCCAGCAGCTTAACGACAGGGCCCTGGGAGACCCAGTACTTC.

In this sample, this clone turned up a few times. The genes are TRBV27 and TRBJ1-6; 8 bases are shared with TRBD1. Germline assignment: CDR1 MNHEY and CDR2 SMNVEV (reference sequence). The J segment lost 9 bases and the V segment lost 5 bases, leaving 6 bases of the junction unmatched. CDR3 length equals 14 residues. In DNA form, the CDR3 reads TGTGCCAGCAGTCAGACAGGGGAGAGTTCACCCCTCCACTTT. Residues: CASSQTGESSPLHF.

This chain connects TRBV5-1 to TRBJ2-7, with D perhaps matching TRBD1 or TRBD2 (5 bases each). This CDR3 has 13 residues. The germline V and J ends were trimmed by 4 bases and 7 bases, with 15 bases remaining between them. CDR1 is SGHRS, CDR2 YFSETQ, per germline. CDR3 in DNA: TGCGCCAGCAGCCCCGTCCGGGGCCCAGAGCAGTACTTC. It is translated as CASSPVRGPEQYF.

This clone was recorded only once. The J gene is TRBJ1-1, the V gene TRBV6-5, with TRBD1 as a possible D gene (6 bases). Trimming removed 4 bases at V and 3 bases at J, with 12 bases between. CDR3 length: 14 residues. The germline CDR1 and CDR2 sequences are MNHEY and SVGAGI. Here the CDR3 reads CASSWGRGDTEAFF. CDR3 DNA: TGTGCCAGCAGTTGGGGCAGGGGCGACACTGAAGCTTTCTTT.

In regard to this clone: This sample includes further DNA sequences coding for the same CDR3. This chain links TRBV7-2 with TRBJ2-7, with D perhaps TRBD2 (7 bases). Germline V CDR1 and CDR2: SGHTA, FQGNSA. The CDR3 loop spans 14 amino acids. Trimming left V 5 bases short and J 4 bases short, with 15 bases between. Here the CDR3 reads CASSMWGGPYEQYF. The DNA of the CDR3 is TGTGCCAGCAGCATGTGGGGGGGGCCGTACGAGCAGTACTTC.